This T cell receptor (beta chain) came from a study of identifying expanded T cells in peripheral blood. V was pared by 1 base and J by 2 bases, with 8 bases between. CDR1 is SGHVS and CDR2 is FQNEAQ in the germline V gene. The CDR3 sequence is 14 residues long. Turning to this clone: No antigen is known for it.

The study's findings and limits: Clone count variance between roughly 2-week samples rose with total template count.

Some clones are missing from TCRdb's copy, which holds only in-frame ones; the method was immunoSEQ multiplex PCR. Of 45,000 to 65,000 clones in the sample, 82% were seen once. This clonotype originated in a person between 18 and 75 years old in good health. Sequencing input: blood. This chain links TRBV7-8 with TRBJ2-5; D call uncertain. The CDR3 reads CASSLDYSQETQYF. Here the CDR3 DNA reads TGTGCCAGCAGCTTAGACTATTCTCAAGAGACCCAGTACTTC. The full variable domain, in which reference TRBV7-8 and TRBJ2-5 provide the parts outside the CDR3, is GAGVSQSPRYKVAKRGQDVALRCDPISGHVSLFWYQQALGQGPEFLTYFQNEAQLDKSGLPSDRFFAERPEGSVSTLKIQRTQQEDSAVYLCASSLDYSQETQYFGPGTRLLVL.